The following is a T cell receptor (beta chain) sequence with its context. The data are from a study of technical replicates of blood from a few donors. Produced via immunoSEQ multiplex PCR; TCRdb's table is partial and in-frame only. The sample lists approximately 88,000 clones; around 94% were seen once. Trimming removed 6 bases from V and 4 bases from J; junction bases left unmatched: 10. Germline V lookup: CDR1 MGHDK, CDR2 SYGVNS. This CDR3 has 16 residues. Sequenced material: T cells isolated from PBMCs. This TCR was recovered from a human donor in good health. This chain connects TRBV25-1 to TRBJ1-4; 8 bases are shared with TRBD1. In DNA form, the CDR3 reads TGTGCCAGCAGAACCGGGACAGGCGAGATTAATGAAAAACTGTTTTTT. Amino acid sequence: CASRTGTGEINEKLFF.